Shown below are 27 T cell receptor beta chains from a single sample sequenced in a study of blood T cell repertoires in COVID-19 (dated by TCRdb to 2019 to 2021). Libraries were made using the immunoSEQ multiplex PCR assay. Not all clones reach the TCRdb copy of this immuneACCESS table, which keeps in-frame sequences only. Checked studies attribute under half of the gap to unresolved V genes and leave the rest unexplained. The sample yields 28,000 or so clones; around nine tenths were counted once. Of the sample, 20% to 30% is held by the ten largest clones. Sequenced: peripheral blood. Receptors were obtained from a human donor in a cohort sampled during active COVID-19.

This clone was observed a single time. The chain is built from TRBV7-8 and TRBJ2-3, with D possibly matching TRBD2 (6 bases). Trimming pared 5 bases from V and 3 bases from J, leaving 30 bases between. The germline CDR1 and CDR2 sequences are SGHVS and FQNEAQ. The CDR3 consists of 20 residues. The CDR3 coding sequence is TGTGCCAGCAGCCTCAGGGTTTCAGCTTGGGGACTGGCGGGGACAGATACGCAGTATTTT. This sequence encodes CASSLRVSAWGLAGTDTQYF. Using reference TRBV7-8 and TRBJ2-3 for the parts outside the CDR3, the full variable domain is GAGVSQSPRYKVAKRGQDVALRCDPISGHVSLFWYQQALGQGPEFLTYFQNEAQLDKSGLPSDRFFAERPEGSVSTLKIQRTQQEDSAVYLCASSLRVSAWGLAGTDTQYFGPGTRLTVL.

The chain combines TRBV29-1 with TRBJ2-3; D is uncertain. The CDR3 has 12 amino acids. Germline V lookup: CDR1 SQVTM, CDR2 ANQGSEA. V shed 1 base and J shed 4 bases, with 6 bases lying between them. CDR3 residues: CSVEGTADTQYF. The CDR3 DNA reads as TGCAGCGTTGAAGGCACGGCAGATACGCAGTATTTT.

The chain is built from TRBV5-1 and TRBJ1-2, with no clear D. The CDR3 sequence is 14 residues long. In germline, CDR1 is SGHRS, CDR2 YFSETQ. V was shortened by 0 bases and J by 0 bases, with 6 bases between the two germline ends. The CDR3 DNA reads TGCGCCAGCAGCTTGGGCGGTACTAACTATGGCTACACCTTC. This sequence encodes CASSLGGTNYGYTF.

V gene TRBV6-1 combines with J gene TRBJ2-6, with a tentative D call TRBD2 (5 bases). V shed 3 bases and J shed 1 base, with 16 bases lying between them. CDR1 is MNHNS, CDR2 SASEGT, per germline. The CDR3 covers 18 residues. DNA for the CDR3: TGTGCCAGCAGTGACCTCCGGGATCTCCTATCTGGGGCCAACGTCCTGACTTTC. Residues: CASSDLRDLLSGANVLTF.

This chain joins TRBV9 and TRBJ2-1; D might be TRBD2 (6 bases). The length of the CDR3 is 16 residues. V was cut by 4 bases and J by 2 bases, with 16 bases left in between. Germline V CDR1 and CDR2: SGDLS, YYNGEE. The CDR3 nucleotides read TGTGCCAGCAGCCCCCGGCCCGGGACTGCCTACAATGAGCAGTTCTTC. It is translated as CASSPRPGTAYNEQFF.

This chain links TRBV30 with TRBJ1-1, with D maybe TRBD1 (6 bases). V was trimmed by 7 bases and J by 4 bases, leaving 16 bases between them. The CDR3 contains 13 residues. CDR1 and CDR2 (germline): GTSNPN, SVGIG (reference sequence). The CDR3 reads CALNTGSGTEAFF. The CDR3 bases are TGTGCCTTAAACACAGGGTCGGGCACTGAAGCTTTCTTT.

The chain recombines TRBV4-1 with TRBJ2-3; no clear D gene. V was shortened by 0 bases and J by 2 bases, with 12 bases between the two germline ends. The CDR3 covers 16 residues. Germline V gene data show CDR1 as MGHRA and CDR2 as YSYEKL. Here the CDR3 reads CASSQDWADYTDTQYF. For the CDR3, the DNA is TGCGCCAGCAGCCAAGATTGGGCAGATTACACAGATACGCAGTATTTT.

This rearrangement joins TRBV24-1 to TRBJ1-1; 7 bases are a match to TRBD1. V lost 4 bases and J lost 4; bases outside the gene matches: 8. The CDR3 has 15 residues. Per the germline V gene, CDR1 is KGHDR and CDR2 is SFDVKD. This CDR3 is CATSENRGGRTEAFF. The CDR3 DNA reads as TGTGCCACCAGTGAAAACAGGGGAGGTCGCACTGAAGCTTTCTTT.

Comment on this clone: One end of the junction fails to match germline, which may point to a read error. This chain uses TRBV7-7 with TRBJ2-5, with D perhaps TRBD2 (5 bases). CDR1 and CDR2 (germline): SSHAT, FNYEAQ (reference sequence). The length of the CDR3 is 14 residues. The CDR3 DNA follows: TGTGCTAGCAGCGAGAGGGAGACACAAGAGACCCAGTACTTC. Protein sequence: CASSERETQETQYF.

The chain links TRBV11-2 to TRBJ1-6, with D possibly TRBD1 on 5 matching bases. There are 17 residues in the CDR3. CDR1 is SGHAT, CDR2 FQNNGV, per germline. V lost 1 base to trimming and J lost 9 bases, with 19 bases between them. The CDR3 DNA is TGTGCCAGCAGCTTAGTATCTGGAGGGGCAGGAGGTTCACCCCTCCACTTT. Translation: CASSLVSGGAGGSPLHF.

V is TRBV6-5 and J is TRBJ1-3; tentative D call: TRBD1 (6 bases). CDR3 length: 15 amino acids. From germline, CDR1 is MNHEY and CDR2 SVGAGI. Between the trimmed V and J ends, which lost 0 bases and 2 bases, there was a span of 8 bases. The CDR3 nucleotides are TGTGCCAGCAGTTACTCGAGGACAGCTGGAAACACCATATATTTT. This codes for CASSYSRTAGNTIYF.

The V call is TRBV30, the J call TRBJ2-2; D ambiguous. V was clipped by 3 bases and J by 7 bases, with 9 bases between them. Germline CDR1 GTSNPN, CDR2 SVGIG (reference sequence). The CDR3 runs 12 residues. This CDR3 is CAWRTQFGELFF. CDR3 nucleotides: TGTGCCTGGAGGACTCAGTTCGGGGAGCTGTTTTTT. Based on the CDR3 plus reference TRBV30 and TRBJ2-2, the full variable domain is SQTIHQWPATLVQPVGSPLSLECTVEGTSNPNLYWYRQAAGRGLQLLFYSVGIGQISSEVPQNLSASRPQDRQFILSSKKLLLSDSGFYLCAWRTQFGELFFGEGSRLTVL.

V is TRBV7-8 and J is TRBJ1-2; D is unclear. The CDR3 is made up of 14 amino acids. Trimming stripped 1 base from V and 8 bases from J, with 14 bases between. Germline V gene lookup returns CDR1 SGHVS and CDR2 FQNEAQ. CDR3 sequence (DNA): TGTGCCAGCAGCTTAGGTTCCCGGACGGGGGGCTACACCTTC. Encoded protein: CASSLGSRTGGYTF.

V is TRBV7-2 and J is TRBJ1-2; D call uncertain. In germline, CDR1 is SGHTA, CDR2 FQGNSA. V gave up 7 bases and J gave up 3 bases, with 15 bases separating them. This CDR3 spans 14 amino acids. CDR3 loop: CASNTPTEDYGYTF. The DNA of the CDR3 is TGTGCCAGCAACACCCCAACAGAAGACTATGGCTACACCTTC. Together with reference TRBV7-2 and TRBJ1-2, the CDR3 gives the full variable domain: GAGVSQSPSNKVTEKGKDVELRCDPISGHTALYWYRQSLGQGLEFLIYFQGNSAPDKSGLPSDRFSAERTGGSVSTLTIQRTQQEDSAVYLCASNTPTEDYGYTFGSGTRLTVV.

The rearrangement uses TRBV7-8 and TRBJ2-7; TRBD1 matches 7 bases. Germline CDR1 is SGHVS and CDR2 is FQNEAQ. The J segment lost 0 bases and the V segment lost 4 bases, leaving 3 bases of the junction unmatched. The CDR3 runs to 14 residues. CDR3 nucleotide sequence: TGTGCCAGCAGCTACAGGGGAATCTCCTACGAGCAGTACTTC. As protein: CASSYRGISYEQYF.

The chain employs TRBV9 and TRBJ1-2; TRBD1 is a possible D gene (6 bases). The CDR3 sequence is 14 residues long. Germline CDR1 is SGDLS and CDR2 is YYNGEE. V gave up 3 bases and J gave up 2 bases, with 11 bases separating them. As DNA, the CDR3 is TGTGCCAGCAGCGAGGTGACAGGAAACTATGGCTACACCTTC. Protein product: CASSEVTGNYGYTF.

This chain links TRBV11-2 with TRBJ2-5; 7 bases fit TRBD1. This CDR3 spans 15 amino acids. Per the germline V gene, CDR1 is SGHAT and CDR2 is FQNNGV. After removal of 3 bases from V and 4 bases from J, the junction contained 8 bases not matched to a gene. The CDR3 protein is CASSLGPTGAETQYF. CDR3 sequence (DNA): TGTGCCAGCAGCTTGGGACCCACAGGGGCAGAGACCCAGTACTTC.

The chain employs TRBV5-4 and TRBJ2-1; possible D gene TRBD2, 6 bases. Trimming cost V 4 bases and J 10 bases, with 15 bases left between them. The germline V gene encodes CDR1 SGHNT and CDR2 YYREEE (reference sequence). The CDR3 totals 13 residues. This chain's CDR3 is CASSLAGPQEQFF. Here the CDR3 DNA reads TGTGCCAGCAGCCTCGCGGGGCCCCAGGAGCAGTTCTTC.

The chain joins TRBV5-1 to TRBJ2-2, with TRBD2 identical over 10 bases. Germline loops: CDR1 SGHRS, CDR2 YFSETQ. Trimming removed 0 bases from V and 5 bases from J; junction bases left unmatched: 4. CDR3 length equals 16 residues. Written as DNA, the CDR3 is TGCGCCAGCAGCTTGGGGACTAGCGGTCGAACCGGGGAGCTGTTTTTT. The encoded protein is CASSLGTSGRTGELFF. Full variable domain (remainder filled in from reference TRBV5-1 and TRBJ2-2): KAGVTQTPRYLIKTRGQQVTLSCSPISGHRSVSWYQQTPGQGLQFLFEYFSETQRNKGNFPGRFSGRQFSNSRSEMNVSTLELGDSALYLCASSLGTSGRTGELFFGEGSRLTVL.

This clone is a singleton in its sample. This rearrangement joins TRBV5-1 to TRBJ2-3; TRBD2 might be the D (5 bases). V lost 0 bases to trimming and J lost 4 bases, with 9 bases between them. The CDR3 is made up of 14 amino acids. The germline CDR1 and CDR2 sequences are SGHRS and YFSETQ. In DNA form, the CDR3 reads TGCGCCAGCAGCTTGGGAGGGATCCCAGATACGCAGTATTTT. Translation: CASSLGGIPDTQYF.

The chain joins TRBV7-9 to TRBJ2-1, with 15 bases matching TRBD2. J gave up 5 bases and V 5 bases, and 10 bases lay outside the gene matches. The CDR3 loop spans 18 amino acids. Germline V lookup: CDR1 SEHNR, CDR2 FQNEAQ (reference sequence). CDR3 nucleotide sequence: TGTGCCAGCAGCCCGCGTCCCGGGACTAGCGGGGGGCACAATGAGCAGTTCTTC. Amino acid sequence: CASSPRPGTSGGHNEQFF.

This clone was seen just once. The CDR3 nucleotides are TGTGCCAGCAGTTACGATAGTAATTCACCCCTCCACTTT. Translation: CASSYDSNSPLHF. V and J are TRBV6-5 and TRBJ1-6; D unclear. CDR1 is MNHEY, CDR2 SVGAGI, per germline. The CDR3 runs 13 residues. V lost 2 bases and J lost 6, with 5 bases in between.

The chain combines TRBV1 with TRBJ2-7; the table gives TRBD1 as D, unverified against the DNA. TRBV1 is listed as a pseudogene. The CDR3 consists of 17 residues. The CDR3 spells CTSSQDLGQDSSYEQYF. The CDR3 coding sequence is TGCACCAGCAGCCAAGATCTTGGACAGGACAGCTCCTACGAGCAGTACTTC.

This clone was observed a single time. The J gene is TRBJ1-2, the V gene TRBV24-1; maybe TRBD1 (6 bases). This CDR3 spans 15 amino acids. Per the germline V gene, CDR1 is KGHDR and CDR2 is SFDVKD. V was shortened by 0 bases and J by 0 bases, with 7 bases between the two germline ends. CDR3 coding DNA: TGTGCCACCAGTGATTTGGCAGGGGCTAACTATGGCTACACCTTC. Protein: CATSDLAGANYGYTF.

The chain has TRBV3-1 (or the pseudogene TRBV3-2) and TRBJ1-1, with D uncertain. Germline V lookup: CDR1 LGHDT, CDR2 YNNKEL (reference sequence). CDR3 size: 16 residues. Trimming left V 4 bases short and J 0 bases short, with 15 bases between. The CDR3 reads CASSPRPVGMNTEAFF. The CDR3, as DNA: TGTGCCAGCAGCCCTAGGCCGGTAGGCATGAACACTGAAGCTTTCTTT.

This chain links TRBV30 with TRBJ1-2; D unclear. The germline CDR1 and CDR2 sequences are GTSNPN and SVGIG (reference sequence). Deletions cut 3 bases from V and 0 bases from J, with 11 bases between. There are 14 residues in the CDR3. The CDR3 is CAWRAVPTNYGYTF. The CDR3 nucleotides read TGTGCCTGGAGAGCTGTGCCGACTAACTATGGCTACACCTTC.

The V call is TRBV24-1, the J call TRBJ2-5, with D hard to call. The CDR3 runs 13 residues. The V gene lost 4 bases and the J gene lost 4 bases, with 9 bases spanning the gap. CDR1 KGHDR and CDR2 SFDVKD come from the germline V gene. CDR3 bases: TGTGCCACCAGTGAGGGTGCAGGAGAGACCCAGTACTTC. Amino acid sequence: CATSEGAGETQYF.